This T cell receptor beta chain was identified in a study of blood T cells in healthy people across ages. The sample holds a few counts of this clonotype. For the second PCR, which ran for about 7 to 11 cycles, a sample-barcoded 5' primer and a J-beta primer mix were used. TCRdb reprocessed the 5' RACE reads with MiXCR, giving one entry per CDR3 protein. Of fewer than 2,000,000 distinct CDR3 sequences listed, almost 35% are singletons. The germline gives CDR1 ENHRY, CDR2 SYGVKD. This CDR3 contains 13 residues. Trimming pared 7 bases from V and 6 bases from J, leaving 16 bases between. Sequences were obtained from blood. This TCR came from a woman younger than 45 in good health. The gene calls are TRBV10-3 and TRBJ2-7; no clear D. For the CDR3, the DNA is TGTGCCATCATGGTGCAGACATCCGCCGAGCAGTACTTC. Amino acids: CAIMVQTSAEQYF.